This TCR beta chain comes out of a study of blood T cell repertoires in COVID-19. Study as a whole: Samples representing acute and convalescent COVID-19 were sourced from the United States, Italy and Spain.

J lost 0 bases, V lost 0 bases, and 13 bases had no gene match. This CDR3 spans 20 amino acids. In germline, CDR1 is LGHDT, CDR2 YNNKEL (reference sequence). Authors' processing steps: Reference gene primer amplification gave nucleated cell count estimates. The data were produced by immunoSEQ multiplex PCR, yet TCRdb's version contains in-frame clones alone and is incomplete. V and J calls and clone size are given by that table; D and trimming were obtained from the DNA. This sample has 40,000 to 50,000 clones, with about 84% found just once. Sequencing was carried out using peripheral blood. The TCR was taken from a woman aged 60-70 years with acute or convalescent COVID-19. The rearrangement joins TRBV3-1 (or the pseudogene TRBV3-2) to TRBJ1-2, with 10 bases matching TRBD1. The CDR3 bases are TGTGCCAGCAGCCAAGATTTCGGGACAGGGGAATTTCTGGCTAACTATGGCTACACCTTC. Translating it yields CASSQDFGTGEFLANYGYTF.